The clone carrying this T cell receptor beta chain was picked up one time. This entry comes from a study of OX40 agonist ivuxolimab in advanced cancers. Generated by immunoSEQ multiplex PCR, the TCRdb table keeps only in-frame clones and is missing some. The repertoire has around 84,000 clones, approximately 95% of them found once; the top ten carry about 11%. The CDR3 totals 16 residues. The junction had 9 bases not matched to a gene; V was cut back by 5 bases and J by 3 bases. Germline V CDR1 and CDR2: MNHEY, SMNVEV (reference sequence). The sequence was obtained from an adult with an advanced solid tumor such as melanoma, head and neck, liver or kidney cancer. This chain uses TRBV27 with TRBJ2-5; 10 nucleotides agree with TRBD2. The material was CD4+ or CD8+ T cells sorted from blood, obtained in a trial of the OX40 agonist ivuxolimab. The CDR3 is CASSPPGLAVKETQYF. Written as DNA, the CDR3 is TGTGCCAGCAGTCCCCCCGGACTAGCGGTGAAAGAGACCCAGTACTTC.